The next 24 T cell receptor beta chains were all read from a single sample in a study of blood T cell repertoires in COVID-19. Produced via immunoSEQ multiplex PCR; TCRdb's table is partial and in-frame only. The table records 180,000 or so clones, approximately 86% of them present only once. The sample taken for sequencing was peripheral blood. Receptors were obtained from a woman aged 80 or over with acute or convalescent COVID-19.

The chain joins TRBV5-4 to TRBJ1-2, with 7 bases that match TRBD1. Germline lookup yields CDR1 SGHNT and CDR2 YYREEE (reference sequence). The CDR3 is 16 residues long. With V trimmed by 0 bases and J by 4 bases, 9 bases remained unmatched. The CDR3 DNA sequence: TGTGCCAGCAGCTTGGAGCCCACGAGGGGGCCCTATGGCTACACCTTC. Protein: CASSLEPTRGPYGYTF.

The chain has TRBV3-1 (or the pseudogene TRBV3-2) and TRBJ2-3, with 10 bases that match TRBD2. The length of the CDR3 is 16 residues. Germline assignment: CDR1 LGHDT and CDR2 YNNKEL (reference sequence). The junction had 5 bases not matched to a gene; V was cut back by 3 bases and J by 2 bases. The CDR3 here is CASSQGTSEVTDTQYF. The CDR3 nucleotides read TGTGCCAGCAGCCAGGGGACTAGCGAGGTCACAGATACGCAGTATTTT.

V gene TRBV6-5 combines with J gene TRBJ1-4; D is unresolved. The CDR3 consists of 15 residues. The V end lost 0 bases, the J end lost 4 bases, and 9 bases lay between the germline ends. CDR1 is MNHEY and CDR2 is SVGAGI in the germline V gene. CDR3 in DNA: TGTGCCAGCAGTTACTCGGCCAGGTATAATGAAAAACTGTTTTTT. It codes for CASSYSARYNEKLFF.

CDR3 residues: CASSQDFGGKWGEQFF. The CDR3 DNA is TGCGCCAGCAGCCAAGATTTCGGCGGGAAGTGGGGTGAGCAGTTCTTC. The chain uses TRBV4-1 and TRBJ2-1; D may be TRBD2 (6 bases). Germline CDR1 MGHRA, CDR2 YSYEKL. The CDR3 has 16 amino acids. V gave up 0 bases and J gave up 9 bases, with 18 bases separating them.

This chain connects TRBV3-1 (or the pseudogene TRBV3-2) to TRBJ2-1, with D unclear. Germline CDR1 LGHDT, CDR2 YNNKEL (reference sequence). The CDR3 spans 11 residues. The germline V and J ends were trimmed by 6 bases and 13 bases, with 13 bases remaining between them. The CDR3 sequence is CASSTTGIQFF. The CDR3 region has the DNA TGTGCCAGCAGTACTACCGGTATACAGTTCTTC.

For the CDR3, the DNA is TGTGCCAGCAGCTTAGAACAGGGGGCCACTAACTATGGCTACACCTTC. This translates into CASSLEQGATNYGYTF. The chain uses TRBV11-2 and TRBJ1-2; 9 bases match TRBD1. The CDR3 runs to 16 residues. The germline CDR1 and CDR2 sequences are SGHAT and FQNNGV. With 0 bases clipped from V and 0 bases from J, the junction kept 2 bases outside the gene matches.

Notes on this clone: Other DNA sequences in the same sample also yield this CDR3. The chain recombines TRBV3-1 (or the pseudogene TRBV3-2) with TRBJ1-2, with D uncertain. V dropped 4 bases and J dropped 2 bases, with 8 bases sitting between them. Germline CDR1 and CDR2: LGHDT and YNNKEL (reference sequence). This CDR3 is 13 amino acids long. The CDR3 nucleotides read TGTGCCAGCAGCCCGACGGGGAACTATGGCTACACCTTC. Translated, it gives CASSPTGNYGYTF.

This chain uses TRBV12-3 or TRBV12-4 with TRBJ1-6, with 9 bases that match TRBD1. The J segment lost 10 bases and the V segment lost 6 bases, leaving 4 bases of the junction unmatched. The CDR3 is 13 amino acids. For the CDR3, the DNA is TGTGCCAGCAGGCGGGACAGGGACTCACCCCTCCACTTT. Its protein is CASRRDRDSPLHF.

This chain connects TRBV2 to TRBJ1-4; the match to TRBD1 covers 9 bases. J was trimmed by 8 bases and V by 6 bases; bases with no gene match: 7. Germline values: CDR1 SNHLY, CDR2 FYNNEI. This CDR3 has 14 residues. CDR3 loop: CASRWRGTGEKLFF. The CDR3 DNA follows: TGTGCCAGCAGGTGGAGGGGGACAGGGGAAAAACTGTTTTTT. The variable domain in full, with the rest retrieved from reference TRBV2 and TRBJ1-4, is EPEVTQTPSHQVTQMGQEVILRCVPISNHLYFYWYRQILGQKVEFLVSFYNNEISEKSEIFDDQFSVERPDGSNFTLKIRSTKLEDSAMYFCASRWRGTGEKLFFGSGTQLSVL.

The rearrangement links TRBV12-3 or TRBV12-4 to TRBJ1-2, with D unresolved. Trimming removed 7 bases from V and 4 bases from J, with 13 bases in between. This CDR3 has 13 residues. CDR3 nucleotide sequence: TGTGCCAGCAAACCCCTGGAGTTCTATGGCTACACCTTC. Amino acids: CASKPLEFYGYTF.

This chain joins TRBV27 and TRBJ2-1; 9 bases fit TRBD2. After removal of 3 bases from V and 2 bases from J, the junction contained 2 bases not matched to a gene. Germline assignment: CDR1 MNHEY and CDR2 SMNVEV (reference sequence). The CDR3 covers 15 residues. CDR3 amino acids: CASSFSGGPYNEQFF. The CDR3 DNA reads TGTGCCAGCAGTTTTAGCGGGGGTCCCTACAATGAGCAGTTCTTC.

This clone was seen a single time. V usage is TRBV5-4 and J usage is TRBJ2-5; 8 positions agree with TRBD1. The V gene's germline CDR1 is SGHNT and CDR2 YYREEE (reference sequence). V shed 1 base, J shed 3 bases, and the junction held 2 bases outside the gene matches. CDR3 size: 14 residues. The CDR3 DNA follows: TGTGCCAGCAGCTTGCCACAGGGGGAAGAGACCCAGTACTTC. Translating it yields CASSLPQGEETQYF.

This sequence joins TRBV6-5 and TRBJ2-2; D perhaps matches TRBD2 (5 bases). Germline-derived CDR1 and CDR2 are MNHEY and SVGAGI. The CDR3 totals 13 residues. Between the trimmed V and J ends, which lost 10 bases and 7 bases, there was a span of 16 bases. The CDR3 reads CATKGARGGELFF. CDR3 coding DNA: TGTGCCACGAAGGGAGCTCGGGGCGGGGAGCTGTTTTTT.

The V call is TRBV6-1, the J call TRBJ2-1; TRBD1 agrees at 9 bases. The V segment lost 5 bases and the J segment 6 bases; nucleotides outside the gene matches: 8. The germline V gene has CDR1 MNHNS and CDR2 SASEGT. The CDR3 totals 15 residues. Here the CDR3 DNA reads TGTGCCAGCAGTACACCGGGACAGGGAACCAATGAGCAGTTCTTC. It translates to CASSTPGQGTNEQFF.

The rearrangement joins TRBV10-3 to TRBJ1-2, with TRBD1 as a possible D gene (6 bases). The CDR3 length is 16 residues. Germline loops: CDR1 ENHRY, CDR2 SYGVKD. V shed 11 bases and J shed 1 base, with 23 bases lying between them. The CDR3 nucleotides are TGTGCCTCCCGGGACACGGGGACCAATTTTAACTATGGCTACACCTTC. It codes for CASRDTGTNFNYGYTF.

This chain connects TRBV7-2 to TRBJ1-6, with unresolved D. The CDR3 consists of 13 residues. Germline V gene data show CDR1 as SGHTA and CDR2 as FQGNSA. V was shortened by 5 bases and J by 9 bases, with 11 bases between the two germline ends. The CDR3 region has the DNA TGTGCCAGCAGCGAACAGTTGATTTCACCCCTCCACTTT. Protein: CASSEQLISPLHF. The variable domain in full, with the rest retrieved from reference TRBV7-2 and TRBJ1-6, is GAGVSQSPSNKVTEKGKDVELRCDPISGHTALYWYRQSLGQGLEFLIYFQGNSAPDKSGLPSDRFSAERTGGSVSTLTIQRTQQEDSAVYLCASSEQLISPLHFGNGTRLTVT.

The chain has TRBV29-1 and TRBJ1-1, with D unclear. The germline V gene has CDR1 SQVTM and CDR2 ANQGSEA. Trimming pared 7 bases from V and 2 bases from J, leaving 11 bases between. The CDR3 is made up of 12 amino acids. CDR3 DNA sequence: TGCAGCGCAGAGCCAAGTAACACTGAAGCTTTCTTT. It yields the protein CSAEPSNTEAFF.

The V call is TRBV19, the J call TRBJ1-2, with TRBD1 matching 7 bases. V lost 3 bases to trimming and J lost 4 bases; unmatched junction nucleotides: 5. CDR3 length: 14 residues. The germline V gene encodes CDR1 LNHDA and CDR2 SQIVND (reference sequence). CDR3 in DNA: TGTGCCAGTAGTATTCACACAGGGGTCTATGGCTACACCTTC. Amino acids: CASSIHTGVYGYTF.

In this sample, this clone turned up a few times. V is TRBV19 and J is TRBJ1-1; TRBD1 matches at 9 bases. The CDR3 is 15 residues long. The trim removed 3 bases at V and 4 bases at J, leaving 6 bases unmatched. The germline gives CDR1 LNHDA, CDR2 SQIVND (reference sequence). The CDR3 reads CASSIPGQGSTEAFF. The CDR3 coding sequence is TGTGCCAGTAGTATCCCCGGACAGGGGAGCACTGAAGCTTTCTTT.

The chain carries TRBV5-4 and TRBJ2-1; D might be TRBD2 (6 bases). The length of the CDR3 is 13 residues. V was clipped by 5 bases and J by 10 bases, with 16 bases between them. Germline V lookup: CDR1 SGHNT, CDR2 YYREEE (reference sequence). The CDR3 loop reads CASSPLTRSEQFF. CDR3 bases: TGTGCCAGCAGTCCCCTGACTAGGTCGGAGCAGTTCTTC.

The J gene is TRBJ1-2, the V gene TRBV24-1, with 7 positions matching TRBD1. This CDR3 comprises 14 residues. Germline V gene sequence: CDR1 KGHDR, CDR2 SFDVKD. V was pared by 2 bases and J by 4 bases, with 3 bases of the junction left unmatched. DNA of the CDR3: TGTGCCACCAGTGATTCGCACAGGGGCTATGGCTACACCTTC. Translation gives CATSDSHRGYGYTF.

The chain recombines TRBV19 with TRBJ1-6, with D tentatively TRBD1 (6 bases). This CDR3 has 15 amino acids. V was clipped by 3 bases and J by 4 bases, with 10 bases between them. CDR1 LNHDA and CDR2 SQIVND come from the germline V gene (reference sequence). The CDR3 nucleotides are TGTGCCAGTAGTATCCGCCAGGGGTATAATTCACCCCTCCACTTT. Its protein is CASSIRQGYNSPLHF.

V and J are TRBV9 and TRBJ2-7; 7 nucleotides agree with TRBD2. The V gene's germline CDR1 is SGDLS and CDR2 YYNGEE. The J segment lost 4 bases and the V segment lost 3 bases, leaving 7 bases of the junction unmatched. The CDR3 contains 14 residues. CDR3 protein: CASSGGGRGYEQYF. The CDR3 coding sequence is TGTGCCAGCAGCGGTGGCGGGAGAGGGTACGAGCAGTACTTC.

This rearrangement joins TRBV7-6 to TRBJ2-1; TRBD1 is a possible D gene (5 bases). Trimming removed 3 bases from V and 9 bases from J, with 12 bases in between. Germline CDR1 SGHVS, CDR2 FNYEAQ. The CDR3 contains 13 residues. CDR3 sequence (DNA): TGTGCCAGCAGCTTGGCAGATAGGGGTGAGCAGTTCTTC. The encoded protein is CASSLADRGEQFF.